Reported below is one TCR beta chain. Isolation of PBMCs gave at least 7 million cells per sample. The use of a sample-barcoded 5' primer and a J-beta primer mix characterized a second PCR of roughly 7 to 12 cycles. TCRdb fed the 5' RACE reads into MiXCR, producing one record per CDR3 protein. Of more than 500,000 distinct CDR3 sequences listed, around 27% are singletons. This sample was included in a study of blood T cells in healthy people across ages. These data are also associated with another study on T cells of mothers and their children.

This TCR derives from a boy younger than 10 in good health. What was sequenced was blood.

The CDR3 DNA follows: TGTGCCAGCAGCGCGACTAGCGGGGGGGCGACTGAGACCCAGTACTTC. It encodes CASSATSGGATETQYF. The chain has TRBV9 and TRBJ2-5, with TRBD2 matching 14 bases. The CDR3 sequence is 16 residues long. The germline CDR1 and CDR2 sequences are SGDLS and YYNGEE. Unmatched junction bases numbered 6, after V lost 3 bases and J lost 5 bases. The whole variable domain, filled in from reference TRBV9 and TRBJ2-5, reads DSGVTQTPKHLITATGQRVTLRCSPRSGDLSVYWYQQSLDQGLQFLIQYYNGEERAKGNILERFSAQQFPDLHSELNLSSLELGDSALYFCASSATSGGATETQYFGPGTRLLVL.